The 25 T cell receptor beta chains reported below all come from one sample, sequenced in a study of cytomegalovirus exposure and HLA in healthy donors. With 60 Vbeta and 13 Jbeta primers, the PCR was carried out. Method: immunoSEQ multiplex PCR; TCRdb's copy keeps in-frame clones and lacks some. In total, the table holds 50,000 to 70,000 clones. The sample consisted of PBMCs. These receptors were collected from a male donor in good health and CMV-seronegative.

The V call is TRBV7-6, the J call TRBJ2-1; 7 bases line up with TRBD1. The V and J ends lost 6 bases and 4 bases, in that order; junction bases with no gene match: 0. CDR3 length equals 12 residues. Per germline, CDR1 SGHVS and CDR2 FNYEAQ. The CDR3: CASRQGYNEQFF. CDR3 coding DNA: TGTGCCAGCAGACAGGGGTACAATGAGCAGTTCTTC.

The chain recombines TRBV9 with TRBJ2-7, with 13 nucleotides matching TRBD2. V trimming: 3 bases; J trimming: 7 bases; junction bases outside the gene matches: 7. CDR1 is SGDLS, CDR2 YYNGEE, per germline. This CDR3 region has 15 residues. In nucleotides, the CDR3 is TGTGCCAGCAGCGCAAAGGGACTAGCGGGGAATGAGCAGTACTTC. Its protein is CASSAKGLAGNEQYF. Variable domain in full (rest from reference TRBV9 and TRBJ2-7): DSGVTQTPKHLITATGQRVTLRCSPRSGDLSVYWYQQSLDQGLQFLIQYYNGEERAKGNILERFSAQQFPDLHSELNLSSLELGDSALYFCASSAKGLAGNEQYFGPGTRLTVT.

In DNA form, the CDR3 reads TGTGCCAGCAGCCCGGGTTTCACGGGTGGCTACACCTTC. Protein: CASSPGFTGGYTF. The chain has TRBV6-1 and TRBJ1-2; D is unresolved. The V and J ends lost 6 bases and 7 bases respectively, with 15 bases between them. The length of the CDR3 is 13 residues. From germline, CDR1 is MNHNS and CDR2 SASEGT.

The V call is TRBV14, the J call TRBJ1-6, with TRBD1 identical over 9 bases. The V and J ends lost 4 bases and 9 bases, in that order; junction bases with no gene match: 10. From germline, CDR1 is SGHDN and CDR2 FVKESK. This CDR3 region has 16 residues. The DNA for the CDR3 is TGTGCCAGCAGCCCCCGAAGAGGGGACAGGGCTTCACCCCTCCACTTT. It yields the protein CASSPRRGDRASPLHF.

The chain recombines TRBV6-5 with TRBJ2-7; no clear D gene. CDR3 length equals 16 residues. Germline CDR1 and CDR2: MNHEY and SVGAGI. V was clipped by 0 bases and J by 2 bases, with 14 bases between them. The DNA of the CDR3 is TGTGCCAGCAGTTACTCTGCTTTCTCCTCAGCCTACGAGCAGTACTTC. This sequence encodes CASSYSAFSSAYEQYF.

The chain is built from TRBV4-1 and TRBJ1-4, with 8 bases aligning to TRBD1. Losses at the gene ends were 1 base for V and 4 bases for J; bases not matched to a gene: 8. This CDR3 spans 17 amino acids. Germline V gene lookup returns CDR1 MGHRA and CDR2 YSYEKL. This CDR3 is CASSQAGTGAVNEKLFF. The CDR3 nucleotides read TGCGCCAGCAGCCAAGCCGGGACAGGTGCGGTTAATGAAAAACTGTTTTTT.

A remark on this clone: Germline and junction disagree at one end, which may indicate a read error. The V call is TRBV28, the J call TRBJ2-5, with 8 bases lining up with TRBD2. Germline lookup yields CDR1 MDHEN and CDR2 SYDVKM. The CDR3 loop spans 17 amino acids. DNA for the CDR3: TGTGCCAGCAGTTCGCCGACTAGCGCACGCGGGGAGGAGAACCAGTACTTC. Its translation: CASSSPTSARGEENQYF.

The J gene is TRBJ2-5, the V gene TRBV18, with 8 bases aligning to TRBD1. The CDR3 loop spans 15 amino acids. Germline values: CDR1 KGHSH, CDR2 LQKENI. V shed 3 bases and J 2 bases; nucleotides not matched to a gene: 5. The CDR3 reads CASSPDRVAQETQYF. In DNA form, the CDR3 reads TGTGCCAGCTCACCGGACAGGGTGGCACAAGAGACCCAGTACTTC.

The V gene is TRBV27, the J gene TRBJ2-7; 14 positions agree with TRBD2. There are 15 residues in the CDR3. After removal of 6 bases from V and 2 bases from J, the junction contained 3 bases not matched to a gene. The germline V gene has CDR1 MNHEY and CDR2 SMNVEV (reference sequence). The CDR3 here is CASRGTSGSAYEQYF. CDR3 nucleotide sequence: TGTGCCAGCAGGGGGACTAGCGGGAGCGCCTACGAGCAGTACTTC.

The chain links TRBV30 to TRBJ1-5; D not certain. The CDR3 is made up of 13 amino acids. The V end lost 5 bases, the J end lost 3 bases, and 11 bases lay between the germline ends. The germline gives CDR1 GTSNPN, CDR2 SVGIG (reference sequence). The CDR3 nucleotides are TGTGCCTGGTCCGGCGGGCCCAATCAGCCCCAGCATTTT. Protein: CAWSGGPNQPQHF.

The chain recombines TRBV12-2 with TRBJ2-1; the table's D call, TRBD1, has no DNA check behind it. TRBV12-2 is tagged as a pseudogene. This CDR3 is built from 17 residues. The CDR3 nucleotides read TGTGCAAGTCGCTTAGCGCTACAGAATGAGTCCTACAATGAGCAGTTCTTC. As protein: CASRLALQNESYNEQFF.

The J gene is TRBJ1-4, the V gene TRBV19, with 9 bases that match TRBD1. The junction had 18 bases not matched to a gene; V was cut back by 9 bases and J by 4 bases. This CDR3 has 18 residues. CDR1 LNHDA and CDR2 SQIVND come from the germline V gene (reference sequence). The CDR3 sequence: CASQKSGTGRRGNEKLFF. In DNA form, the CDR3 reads TGTGCCAGCCAAAAGTCCGGGACAGGGCGTCGCGGTAATGAAAAACTGTTTTTT. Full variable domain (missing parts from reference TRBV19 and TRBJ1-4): DGGITQSPKYLFRKEGQNVTLSCEQNLNHDAMYWYRQDPGQGLRLIYYSQIVNDFQKGDIAEGYSVSREKKESFPLTVTSAQKNPTAFYLCASQKSGTGRRGNEKLFFGSGTQLSVL.

CDR3 in DNA: TGTGCCAGCAGCCGAACCGCGGGGGACAGGGGAAGCTACACCTTC. Protein product: CASSRTAGDRGSYTF. This chain uses TRBV28 with TRBJ1-2; 10 nucleotides agree with TRBD1. From germline, CDR1 is MDHEN and CDR2 SYDVKM. The CDR3 runs 15 residues. Trimming took 6 bases from V and 9 from J; bases not matched to a gene: 13.

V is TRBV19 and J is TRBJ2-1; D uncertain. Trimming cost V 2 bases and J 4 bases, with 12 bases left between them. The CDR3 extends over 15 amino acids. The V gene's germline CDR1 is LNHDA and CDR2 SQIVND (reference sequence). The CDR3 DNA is TGTGCCAGTAGTATACACCTACAGCTTTACAATGAGCAGTTCTTC. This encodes CASSIHLQLYNEQFF. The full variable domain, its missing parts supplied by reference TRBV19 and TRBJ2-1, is DGGITQSPKYLFRKEGQNVTLSCEQNLNHDAMYWYRQDPGQGLRLIYYSQIVNDFQKGDIAEGYSVSREKKESFPLTVTSAQKNPTAFYLCASSIHLQLYNEQFFGPGTRLTVL.

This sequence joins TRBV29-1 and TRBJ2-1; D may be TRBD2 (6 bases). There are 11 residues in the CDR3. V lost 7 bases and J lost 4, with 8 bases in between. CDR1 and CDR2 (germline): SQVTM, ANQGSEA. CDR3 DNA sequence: TGCAGCGGGGACTTTTACAATGAGCAGTTCTTC. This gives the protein CSGDFYNEQFF.

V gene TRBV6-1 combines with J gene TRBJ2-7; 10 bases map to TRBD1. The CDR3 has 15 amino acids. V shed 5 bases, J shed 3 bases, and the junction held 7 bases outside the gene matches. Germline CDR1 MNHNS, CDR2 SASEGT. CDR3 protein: CASSRSRTGGYEQYF. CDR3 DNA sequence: TGTGCCAGCAGTAGATCCAGGACAGGGGGCTACGAGCAGTACTTC.

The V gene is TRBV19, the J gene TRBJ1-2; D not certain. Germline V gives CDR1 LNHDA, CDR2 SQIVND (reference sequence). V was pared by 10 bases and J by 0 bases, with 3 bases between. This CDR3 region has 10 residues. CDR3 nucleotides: TGTGCCACCTCTAACTATGGCTACACCTTC. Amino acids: CATSNYGYTF.

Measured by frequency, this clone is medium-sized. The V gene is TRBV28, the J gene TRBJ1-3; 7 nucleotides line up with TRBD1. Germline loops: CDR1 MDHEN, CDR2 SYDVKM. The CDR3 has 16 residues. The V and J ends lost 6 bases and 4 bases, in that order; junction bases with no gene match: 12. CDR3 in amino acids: CASSLGGGAGGNTIYF. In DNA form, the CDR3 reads TGTGCCAGCAGCCTTGGAGGGGGCGCAGGAGGAAACACCATATATTTT. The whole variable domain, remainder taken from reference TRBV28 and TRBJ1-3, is DVKVTQSSRYLVKRTGEKVFLECVQDMDHENMFWYRQDPGLGLRLIYFSYDVKMKEKGDIPEGYSVSREKKERFSLILESASTNQTSMYLCASSLGGGAGGNTIYFGEGSWLTVV.

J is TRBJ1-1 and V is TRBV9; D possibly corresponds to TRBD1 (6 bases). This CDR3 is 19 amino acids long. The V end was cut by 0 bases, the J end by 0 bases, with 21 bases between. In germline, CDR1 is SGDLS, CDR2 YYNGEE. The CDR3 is CASSVGGGGALKLNTEAFF. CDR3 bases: TGTGCCAGCAGCGTAGGGGGTGGGGGGGCCCTTAAACTGAACACTGAAGCTTTCTTT.

The CDR3 here is CASSLRNRDRWGDTQYF. The CDR3 DNA follows: TGTGCCAGCAGCTTAAGAAACCGGGACAGGTGGGGAGATACGCAGTATTTT. V is TRBV7-9 and J is TRBJ2-3; 8 positions agree with TRBD1. This CDR3 has 17 residues. Germline CDR1 and CDR2: SEHNR and FQNEAQ (reference sequence). The trim removed 2 bases at V and 5 bases at J, leaving 12 bases unmatched.

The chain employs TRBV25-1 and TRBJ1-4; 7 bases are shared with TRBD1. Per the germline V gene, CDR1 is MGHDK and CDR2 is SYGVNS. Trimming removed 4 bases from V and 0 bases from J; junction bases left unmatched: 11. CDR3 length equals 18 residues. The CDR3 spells CASSVLQGSSATNEKLFF. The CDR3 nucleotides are TGTGCCAGCAGTGTCCTACAGGGGTCTTCAGCAACTAATGAAAAACTGTTTTTT.

The CDR3 spells CASRRYSNQPQHF. DNA for the CDR3: TGTGCCAGCAGACGGTATAGCAATCAGCCCCAGCATTTT. The chain employs TRBV28 and TRBJ1-5; D not resolved. This CDR3 is built from 13 residues. Between the trimmed V and J ends, which lost 6 bases and 0 bases, there was a span of 6 bases. From germline, CDR1 is MDHEN and CDR2 SYDVKM.

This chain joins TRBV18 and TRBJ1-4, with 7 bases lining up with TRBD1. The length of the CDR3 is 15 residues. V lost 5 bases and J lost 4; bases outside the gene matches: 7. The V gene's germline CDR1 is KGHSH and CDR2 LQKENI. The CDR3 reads CASSRGQGINEKLFF. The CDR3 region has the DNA TGTGCCAGCTCAAGGGGGCAAGGCATTAATGAAAAACTGTTTTTT.

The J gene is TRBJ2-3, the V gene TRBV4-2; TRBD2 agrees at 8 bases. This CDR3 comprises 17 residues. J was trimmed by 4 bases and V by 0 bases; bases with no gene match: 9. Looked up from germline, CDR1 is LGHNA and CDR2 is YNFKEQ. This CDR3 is CASSQDWRRGVPDTQYF. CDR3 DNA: TGTGCCAGCAGCCAAGATTGGAGGCGGGGGGTCCCAGATACGCAGTATTTT.

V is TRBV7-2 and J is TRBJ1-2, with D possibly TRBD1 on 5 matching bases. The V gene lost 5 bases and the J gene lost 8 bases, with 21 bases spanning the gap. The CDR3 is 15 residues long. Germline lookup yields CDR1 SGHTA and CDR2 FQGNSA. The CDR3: CASSAGGDSGGGYTF. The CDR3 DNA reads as TGTGCCAGCAGCGCCGGCGGGGACTCTGGGGGGGGCTACACCTTC.